These 18 T cell receptor beta chains were all obtained from the same sample, sequenced in a study of blood T cell repertoires in COVID-19. Generated by immunoSEQ multiplex PCR, the TCRdb table keeps only in-frame clones and is missing some. The table has 120,000 or so clones, around nine tenths seen once. The sample consisted of peripheral blood. Receptors originate from an elderly woman with acute or convalescent COVID-19.

The chain carries TRBV6-2 or TRBV6-3 and TRBJ2-1; tentatively, D is TRBD2 (5 bases). The length of the CDR3 is 15 residues. Germline CDR1 reads MNHEY; CDR2 reads SVGEGT. Trimming pared 2 bases from V and 1 base from J, leaving 9 bases between. The CDR3 DNA reads as TGTGCCAGCAGTTACGGGCGGGTATCCTACAATGAGCAGTTCTTC. Its translation is CASSYGRVSYNEQFF.

CDR3 bases: TGTGCCAGCAGCTCGGGACAGCATGAAAAACTGTTTTTT. Protein product: CASSSGQHEKLFF. The chain is built from TRBV5-5 and TRBJ1-4; TRBD1 agrees at 7 bases. The CDR3 sequence is 13 residues long. Germline V CDR1 and CDR2: SGHKS, YYEKEE (reference sequence). The V segment lost 3 bases and the J segment 6 bases; nucleotides outside the gene matches: 2.

The V and J genes are TRBV6-2 or TRBV6-3 and TRBJ2-5, with 15 bases identical to TRBD2. Unmatched junction bases numbered 10, after V lost 5 bases and J lost 6 bases. Looked up from germline, CDR1 is MNHEY and CDR2 is SVGEGT. This CDR3 is built from 17 residues. The CDR3 nucleotides read TGTGCCAGCAGTAAGGGACTAGCGGGGGGCATCGTACAGACCCAGTACTTC. As protein: CASSKGLAGGIVQTQYF.

The chain combines TRBV2 with TRBJ1-2, with D uncertain. V was clipped by 3 bases and J by 7 bases, with 6 bases between them. The CDR3 is 11 residues long. Germline assignment: CDR1 SNHLY and CDR2 FYNNEI. The CDR3 here is CASSDGGGYTF. DNA of the CDR3: TGTGCCAGCAGTGACGGTGGTGGCTACACCTTC.

The chain carries TRBV18 and TRBJ2-3; 12 nucleotides match TRBD2. CDR3 length: 15 residues. Germline assignment: CDR1 KGHSH and CDR2 LQKENI. V trimming: 3 bases; J trimming: 6 bases; junction bases outside the gene matches: 4. This CDR3 is CASSPPSGRGDTQYF. The DNA for the CDR3 is TGTGCCAGCTCACCCCCTAGCGGGAGGGGCGATACGCAGTATTTT.

This chain uses TRBV19 with TRBJ2-3, with 12 bases lining up with TRBD2. With 5 bases clipped from V and 3 bases from J, the junction kept 3 bases outside the gene matches. Germline V gene sequence: CDR1 LNHDA, CDR2 SQIVND (reference sequence). This CDR3 has 15 residues. CDR3 coding DNA: TGTGCCAGTAGTGCGGGGACTAGCGGGACAGATACGCAGTATTTT. As protein: CASSAGTSGTDTQYF.

The J gene is TRBJ1-1, the V gene TRBV6-5, with D possibly matching TRBD1 (6 bases). The CDR3 consists of 14 residues. The germline gives CDR1 MNHEY, CDR2 SVGAGI. Trimming stripped 7 bases from V and 7 bases from J, with 19 bases between. The DNA of the CDR3 is TGTGCCAGCACCCTACAGGGCCCGGCGGATGAAGCTTTCTTT. Translation gives CASTLQGPADEAFF.

This chain joins TRBV5-4 and TRBJ2-1; 14 positions match TRBD2. CDR1 and CDR2 from the germline V gene are SGHNT and YYREEE (reference sequence). The CDR3 extends over 13 amino acids. V gave up 4 bases and J gave up 14 bases; unmatched junction bases: 5. Written as DNA, the CDR3 is TGTGCCAGCAGCCCGGGACTAGCGGGAGCGGAGTTCTTC. This translates into CASSPGLAGAEFF.

The rearrangement uses TRBV6-2 or TRBV6-3 and TRBJ2-5, with a tentative D call TRBD1 (6 bases). CDR1 is MNHEY and CDR2 is SVGEGT in the germline V gene. The germline V and J ends were trimmed by 1 base and 3 bases, with 21 bases remaining between them. The CDR3 length is 18 residues. CDR3 DNA sequence: TGTGCCAGCAGTTACTTCCAGGGGACGGCGTGGTTGGAAGAGACCCAGTACTTC. Residues: CASSYFQGTAWLEETQYF.

V is TRBV29-1 and J is TRBJ1-2; the match to TRBD1 covers 9 bases. The V gene end was trimmed by 2 bases and the J gene end by 4 bases; junction bases not matched to a gene: 11. Germline CDR1 SQVTM, CDR2 ANQGSEA. There are 16 residues in the CDR3. The CDR3 coding sequence is TGCAGCGTTGAAACCCCCCAACAGGGGGCGGGCTATGGCTACACCTTC. Encoded protein: CSVETPQQGAGYGYTF.

The chain couples TRBV3-1 (or the pseudogene TRBV3-2) to TRBJ2-5, with TRBD2 matching over 10 bases. The CDR3 has 15 amino acids. Germline CDR1 reads LGHDT; CDR2 reads YNNKEL (reference sequence). After removal of 1 base from V and 5 bases from J, the junction contained 4 bases not matched to a gene. In DNA, the CDR3 is TGTGCCAGCAGCCAAGTGCCTAGCGGGGGTGAGACCCAGTACTTC. Its translation: CASSQVPSGGETQYF.

The V gene is TRBV5-4, the J gene TRBJ2-3, with TRBD2 matching over 8 bases. Germline trimming cut 1 base from V and 0 bases from J; bases unmatched to any gene: 10. From germline, CDR1 is SGHNT and CDR2 YYREEE (reference sequence). This CDR3 has 18 amino acids. The CDR3 bases are TGTGCCAGCAGCTTGCCTTCTCTAGCGGGCCCCAGCACAGATACGCAGTATTTT. Translated, it gives CASSLPSLAGPSTDTQYF.

The chain carries TRBV11-1 and TRBJ2-5; TRBD2 agrees at 12 bases. The V gene's germline CDR1 is SGHAT and CDR2 FQDESV (reference sequence). There are 16 residues in the CDR3. V lost 5 bases to trimming and J lost 1 base; unmatched junction nucleotides: 5. This CDR3 reads CASSPTSGGIQETQYF. Here the CDR3 DNA reads TGTGCCAGCAGCCCAACTAGCGGGGGGATCCAAGAGACCCAGTACTTC.

The V gene is TRBV4-2, the J gene TRBJ1-1; weak D call: TRBD1 (5 bases). Germline CDR1 LGHNA, CDR2 YNFKEQ. Deletions cut 0 bases from V and 4 bases from J, with 12 bases between. The CDR3 consists of 15 residues. This CDR3 reads CASSQDGGVGTEAFF. The CDR3 DNA sequence: TGTGCCAGCAGCCAAGATGGGGGGGTTGGCACTGAAGCTTTCTTT.

This chain links TRBV6-5 with TRBJ2-5, with D possibly being TRBD2 (5 bases). Germline V gene lookup returns CDR1 MNHEY and CDR2 SVGAGI. V shed 7 bases and J shed 5 bases, with 17 bases lying between them. The CDR3 sequence is 14 residues long. As DNA, the CDR3 is TGTGCCAGCACCCGAGGGCAGGCCTCGGAGACCCAGTACTTC. Its translation: CASTRGQASETQYF.

This rearrangement joins TRBV6-1 to TRBJ1-3; D is unresolved. The CDR3 extends over 17 amino acids. With 2 bases removed from V and 0 bases from J, the gap between germline ends came to 14 bases. CDR1 is MNHNS and CDR2 is SASEGT in the germline V gene. The CDR3 spells CASSETGLRLSGNTIYF. CDR3 nucleotides: TGTGCCAGCAGTGAAACGGGGTTGAGGCTCTCTGGAAACACCATATATTTT.

Here the CDR3 reads CASSLFVGTSGSYNEQFF. For the CDR3, the DNA is TGTGCCAGCAGCTTATTCGTCGGGACTAGCGGATCCTACAATGAGCAGTTCTTC. The chain links TRBV7-6 to TRBJ2-1, with 11 bases aligning to TRBD2. V shed 2 bases and J 1 base; nucleotides not matched to a gene: 7. Germline CDR1 is SGHVS and CDR2 is FNYEAQ. This CDR3 contains 18 residues.

The chain joins TRBV2 to TRBJ1-2; D is possibly TRBD1 (5 bases). Looked up from germline, CDR1 is SNHLY and CDR2 is FYNNEI. This CDR3 has 11 amino acids. The germline V and J ends were trimmed by 8 bases and 6 bases, with 10 bases remaining between them. The CDR3 is CASRRGDGYTF. The CDR3, as DNA: TGTGCCAGCCGGCGGGGGGATGGCTACACCTTC.